This is a list of T cell receptor beta chains from one sample in a study of T cells after yellow fever vaccination. From the 5' RACE reads, TCRdb called clonotypes with MiXCR, one entry per CDR3 protein. The sample yields 450,000 to 600,000 distinct CDR3 sequences, about 17% seen once. This material consisted of PBMCs, taken 5 days after the first yellow fever vaccination. The receptors were sampled from a man between 18 and 35 years old who received the YFV17D yellow fever vaccine. Both conserved end residues are part of each CDR3. The D gene is left open where the match is weak. Size is omitted from some rows. Given values are once, few, many or a class for expanded clones.

v_gene	j_gene	d_gene	abundance	CDR3aa	CDR3nt
TRBV5-1	TRBJ2-1	TRBD2	few	CASSLVFLGLAGDNEQFF	TGCGCCAGCAGCTTGGTCTTCTTAGGACTAGCGGGGGACAATGAGCAGTTCTTC
TRBV6-5	TRBJ2-3	TRBD2	few	CASSYPLTSGGTTDTQYF	TGTGCCAGCAGTTACCCCTTAACTAGCGGGGGGACCACAGATACGCAGTATTTT
TRBV29-1	TRBJ2-2	TRBD1	many	CSVGTGGAGELFF	TGCAGCGTAGGGACAGGGGGAGCCGGGGAGCTGTTTTTT
TRBV7-6	TRBJ1-4	-	few	CASSPGETNEKLFF	TGTGCCAGCAGCCCAGGGGAGACGAATGAAAAACTGTTTTTT
TRBV5-1	TRBJ1-1	TRBD1	few	CASRGATGGYTEAFF	TGCGCCAGCAGAGGGGCGACAGGGGGCTACACTGAAGCTTTCTTT
TRBV6-1	TRBJ2-7	TRBD1	-	CASSETGGFYEQYF	TGTGCCAGCAGCGAGACAGGGGGTTTCTACGAGCAGTACTTC
TRBV9	TRBJ2-5	TRBD2	once	CASSGERGLQETQYF	TGTGCCAGCAGCGGTGAGCGGGGACTACAAGAGACCCAGTACTTC
TRBV20-1	TRBJ1-1	-	-	CSARMGGPNTEAFF	TGCAGTGCTAGAATGGGGGGGCCGAACACTGAAGCTTTCTTT
TRBV4-3	TRBJ2-1	TRBD2	-	CASSQRTSGANEQFF	TGCGCCAGCAGCCAACGGACTAGCGGGGCAAATGAGCAGTTCTTC
TRBV18	TRBJ2-1	-	-	CASSPPGVEGRQFF	TGTGCCAGCTCACCCCCGGGGGTCGAGGGAAGGCAGTTCTTC
TRBV4-3	TRBJ2-7	TRBD1	-	CASSRDRGQGREQYF	TGCGCCAGCAGCCGCGACAGGGGGCAGGGCAGAGAGCAGTACTTC
TRBV12-3/TRBV12-4	TRBJ2-3	TRBD1	few	CASSFLARDRLTDTQYF	TGTGCCAGCAGTTTTCTGGCCCGGGACAGACTTACAGATACGCAGTATTTT
TRBV4-2	TRBJ1-5	TRBD1	few	CASSPSGQGANQPQHF	TGTGCCAGCAGCCCCTCGGGACAGGGGGCGAATCAGCCCCAGCATTTT
TRBV27	TRBJ2-5	-	many	CASSLYLGRQETQYF	TGTGCCAGCAGTTTATATCTAGGGCGGCAAGAGACCCAGTACTTC
TRBV12-5	TRBJ2-1	TRBD2	few	CASGLVPPLTSGGIIQWNEQFF	TGTGCTAGTGGTTTGGTACCCCCCCTGACTAGCGGGGGAATCATTCAATGGAATGAGCAGTTCTTC
TRBV18	TRBJ1-1	-	few	CASSPGGQDTEAFF	TGTGCCAGCTCACCAGGGGGCCAGGACACTGAAGCTTTCTTT